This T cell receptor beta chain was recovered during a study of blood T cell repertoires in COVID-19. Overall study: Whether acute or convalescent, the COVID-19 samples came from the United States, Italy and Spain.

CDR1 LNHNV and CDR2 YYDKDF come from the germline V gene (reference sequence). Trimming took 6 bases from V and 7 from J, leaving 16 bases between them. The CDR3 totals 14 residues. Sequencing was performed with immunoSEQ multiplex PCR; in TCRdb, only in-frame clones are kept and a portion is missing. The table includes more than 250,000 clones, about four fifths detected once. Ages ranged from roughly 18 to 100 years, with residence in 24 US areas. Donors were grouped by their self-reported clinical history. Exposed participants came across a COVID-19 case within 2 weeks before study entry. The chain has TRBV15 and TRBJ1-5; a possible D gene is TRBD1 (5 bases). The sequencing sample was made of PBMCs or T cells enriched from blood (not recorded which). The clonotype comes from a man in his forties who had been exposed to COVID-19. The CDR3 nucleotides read TGTGCCACCAGTATCCGGGGGAGAGGGCAGCCCCAGCATTTT. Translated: CATSIRGRGQPQHF.